Listed below are T cell receptor beta chains from one sample, sequenced in a study of control samples from healthy donors and cancer patients. Sequenced by immunoSEQ multiplex PCR; TCRdb stores in-frame clones only, minus some. The data show tens of thousands of clones, with 88% seen just once and roughly 3.8% held by the top ten. Sequenced sample: blood. Receptors originate from a man in his forties or fifties in good health. Both conserved end residues are part of each CDR3.

J gene: TRBJ2-5; V gene: TRBV7-2; CDR3 protein: CASSLGDYQETQYF
J gene: TRBJ1-2; V gene: TRBV11-3; CDR3 protein: CASSPSSGYGYTF
J gene: TRBJ2-4; V gene: TRBV27; CDR3 protein: CASSSQGLAKNIQYF
J gene: TRBJ1-2; V gene: TRBV28; CDR3 protein: CASSLELGGYTF
J gene: TRBJ2-7; V gene: TRBV28; CDR3 protein: CASSSRLAGILEQYF
J gene: TRBJ2-1; V gene: TRBV28; CDR3 protein: CASKLGGSSYNEQFF
J gene: TRBJ2-1; V gene: TRBV30; CDR3 protein: CAWKGDDYNEQFF
J gene: TRBJ2-3; V gene: TRBV24-1; CDR3 protein: CATSADRGLVAQYF
J gene: TRBJ2-1; V gene: TRBV4-1; CDR3 protein: CASSQDHGGEQFF
J gene: TRBJ1-3; V gene: TRBV18; CDR3 protein: CASSPSQGNSGNTIYF
J gene: TRBJ1-1; V gene: TRBV5-1; CDR3 protein: CASSPLTGANTEAFF
J gene: TRBJ1-1; V gene: TRBV28; CDR3 protein: CASSLMNTEAFF
J gene: TRBJ2-5; V gene: TRBV9; CDR3 protein: CASSVDVFLETQYF
J gene: TRBJ2-7; V gene: TRBV5-6; CDR3 protein: CASLDISSYEQYF
J gene: TRBJ2-3; V gene: TRBV10-3; CDR3 protein: CAISSSGGSTDTQYF
J gene: TRBJ1-1; V gene: TRBV7-8; CDR3 protein: CASSLGGSSTEAFF
J gene: TRBJ2-2; V gene: TRBV10-3; CDR3 protein: CAISEGWTSGNTGELFF
J gene: TRBJ1-1; V gene: TRBV7-9; CDR3 protein: CASSLGGTGLGTEAFF
J gene: TRBJ2-7; V gene: TRBV13; CDR3 protein: CASSRHWGSGSYEQYF
J gene: TRBJ2-7; V gene: TRBV6-6; CDR3 protein: CASSYRQNYEQYF
J gene: TRBJ2-3; V gene: TRBV11-3; CDR3 protein: CASSLLFGTSGADTQYF
J gene: TRBJ1-2; V gene: TRBV15; CDR3 protein: CATSPQFDSYGYTF
J gene: TRBJ2-7; V gene: TRBV18; CDR3 protein: CASSLGTGLSEQYF
J gene: TRBJ1-5; V gene: TRBV28; CDR3 protein: CASRPGQIYQPQHF
J gene: TRBJ2-3; V gene: TRBV7-9; CDR3 protein: CASSSLAGGMADTQYF
J gene: TRBJ2-2; V gene: TRBV11-2; CDR3 protein: CASSPWGSNTGELFF
J gene: TRBJ2-2; V gene: TRBV11-3; CDR3 protein: CASSLGLAGTGELFF
J gene: TRBJ2-7; V gene: TRBV6-5; CDR3 protein: CASSPTRRTGGEQYF
J gene: TRBJ2-1; V gene: TRBV24-1; CDR3 protein: CATSSSFSEQFF
J gene: TRBJ2-2; V gene: TRBV7-2; CDR3 protein: CASSREQMTGELFF
J gene: TRBJ1-3; V gene: TRBV18; CDR3 protein: CASSPIGTPGNTIYF
J gene: TRBJ2-3; V gene: TRBV24-1; CDR3 protein: CATSDWGGPDTQYF
J gene: TRBJ1-6; V gene: TRBV11-2; CDR3 protein: CASSQEASPLHF
J gene: TRBJ2-1; V gene: TRBV2; CDR3 protein: CASSEGGLAVGNEQFF
J gene: TRBJ1-1; V gene: TRBV5-6; CDR3 protein: CASSWEGQMNTEAFF
J gene: TRBJ2-7; V gene: TRBV19; CDR3 protein: CASSVTAVMTYEQYF
J gene: TRBJ1-3; V gene: TRBV28; CDR3 protein: CASSSPLGPGSGNTIYF
J gene: TRBJ1-5; V gene: TRBV6-5; CDR3 protein: CASKSGAYSNQPQHF
J gene: TRBJ2-1; V gene: TRBV27; CDR3 protein: CASSPSGDSYNEQFF
J gene: TRBJ1-1; V gene: TRBV25-1; CDR3 protein: CASSDSSGTENTEAFF
J gene: TRBJ2-5; V gene: TRBV13; CDR3 protein: CASSPLGISEETQYF
J gene: TRBJ2-2; V gene: TRBV28; CDR3 protein: CASSSFPGHHRSTGELFF